A selection of T cell receptor beta chains follows, all from one sample in a study of blood T cell repertoires in COVID-19. Measured with immunoSEQ multiplex PCR; TCRdb has only the in-frame clones, and not every one. This sample has approximately 500,000 clones, with about 91% found just once. Sequencing input: peripheral blood. These TCRs come from a man aged 18 to 30 with COVID-19, enrolled during active disease. Both conserved end residues are part of each CDR3. Fields, in order: clone size, D gene, J gene, V gene, CDR3 DNA, CDR3 protein. D genes are given only for firm matches. Size is omitted from some rows. Given values are once, few, many or a class for expanded clones.

size: .; D: .; J: TRBJ1-1; V: TRBV5-1; DNA: TGCGCCAGCAGCTGGGAGAGGACAGTTATGAACACTGAAGCTTTCTTT; CDR3: CASSWERTVMNTEAFF
size: .; D: TRBD2; J: TRBJ2-1; V: TRBV5-1; DNA: TGCGCCAGCAGCAGGAAGACTAGCTTTTTGGTCGATGAGCAGTTCTTC; CDR3: CASSRKTSFLVDEQFF
size: .; D: TRBD1; J: TRBJ1-2; V: TRBV9; DNA: TGTGCCAGCAGCATCCAGGGGGCGGGAAATGAAAACTATGGCTACACCTTC; CDR3: CASSIQGAGNENYGYTF
size: .; D: TRBD2; J: TRBJ2-1; V: TRBV3-1/TRBV3-2; DNA: TGTGCCAGCAGCCAACGGCGGGGGGTTAATGAGCAGTTCTTC; CDR3: CASSQRRGVNEQFF
size: .; D: .; J: TRBJ2-1; V: TRBV7-3; DNA: TGTGCCAGCAGCTTAGGAGGGGGCGGTGAGCAGTTCTTC; CDR3: CASSLGGGGEQFF
size: .; D: .; J: TRBJ2-7; V: TRBV6-1; DNA: TGTGCCAGCAGTGAAGCGAAGAGATACGAGCAGTACTTC; CDR3: CASSEAKRYEQYF
size: .; D: TRBD1; J: TRBJ1-2; V: TRBV13; DNA: TGTGCCAGCAGCTTAGGACAGGGGGATTATGGCTACACCTTC; CDR3: CASSLGQGDYGYTF
size: .; D: .; J: TRBJ1-4; V: TRBV5-8; DNA: TGTGCCAGCAGCTTGGACAGATCTAATGAAAAACTGTTTTTT; CDR3: CASSLDRSNEKLFF
size: .; D: .; J: TRBJ2-2; V: TRBV3-1/TRBV3-2; DNA: TGTGCCAGCAGCCAAGCCCGGGGGGAGCTGTTTTTT; CDR3: CASSQARGELFF
size: .; D: .; J: TRBJ1-1; V: TRBV11-2; DNA: TGTGCCAGCAGCTTAGGGCATAGGGGGAGAATAAACACTGAAGCTTTCTTT; CDR3: CASSLGHRGRINTEAFF
size: .; D: .; J: TRBJ2-3; V: TRBV29-1; DNA: TGCAGCCCTGGGGGGAACACAGATACGCAGTATTTT; CDR3: CSPGGNTDTQYF
size: .; D: .; J: TRBJ1-2; V: TRBV6-2/TRBV6-3; DNA: TGTGCCAGCAGTCAGACAGTCCATGGCTACACCTTC; CDR3: CASSQTVHGYTF
size: .; D: .; J: TRBJ1-1; V: TRBV20-1; DNA: TGCAGTGACAGACGAGACACTGAAGCTTTCTTT; CDR3: CSDRRDTEAFF
size: .; D: TRBD1; J: TRBJ1-1; V: TRBV25-1; DNA: TGTGCCAGCAGTGACACAGGGGGCGGGGGGACTGAAGCTTTCTTT; CDR3: CASSDTGGGGTEAFF
size: .; D: .; J: TRBJ2-1; V: TRBV5-1; DNA: TGCGCCAGCAGCCCCGCGGTCAGTGGCAATGAGCAGTTCTTC; CDR3: CASSPAVSGNEQFF
size: .; D: TRBD1; J: TRBJ1-2; V: TRBV7-2; DNA: TGTGCCAGCAGCCTCGGGGGACAGGCCTCTAACTATGGCTACACCTTC; CDR3: CASSLGGQASNYGYTF
size: .; D: .; J: TRBJ2-6; V: TRBV19; DNA: TGTGCCAGTAGTATAGGCGGGCCGGGGGCCAACGTCCTGACTTTC; CDR3: CASSIGGPGANVLTF
size: .; D: TRBD1; J: TRBJ2-7; V: TRBV7-9; DNA: TGTGCCAGCAGCTCCGGGACAGGGGGCTACGAGCAGTACTTC; CDR3: CASSSGTGGYEQYF
size: .; D: .; J: TRBJ2-1; V: TRBV7-9; DNA: TGTGCCAGCAGCCAACAGAGAGACAATGAGCAGTTCTTC; CDR3: CASSQQRDNEQFF
size: .; D: TRBD1; J: TRBJ1-2; V: TRBV3-1/TRBV3-2; DNA: TGTGCCAGCAGCCACCACGGGACAGGGAAATCGGCGGATGGCTACACCTTC; CDR3: CASSHHGTGKSADGYTF
size: .; D: TRBD2; J: TRBJ2-3; V: TRBV7-2; DNA: TGTGCCAGCAGCTTAAATCCCCCCCAGCGGGGGGCCACAGATACGCAGTATTTT; CDR3: CASSLNPPQRGATDTQYF
size: .; D: .; J: TRBJ2-7; V: TRBV15; DNA: TGTGCCACCAGCCTCGAGGGGGACACGGAGCAGTACTTC; CDR3: CATSLEGDTEQYF
size: .; D: .; J: TRBJ1-2; V: TRBV15; DNA: TGTGCCACCAGCAGAGACCCGAGTTATGGCTACACCTTC; CDR3: CATSRDPSYGYTF
size: .; D: .; J: TRBJ1-1; V: TRBV27; DNA: TGTGCCAGCAGGATCAGAACAAACACTGAAGCTTTCTTT; CDR3: CASRIRTNTEAFF
size: .; D: TRBD1; J: TRBJ1-1; V: TRBV14; DNA: TGTGCCAGCAGCCAAGATTGGACAGGGGCCACTGAAGCTTTCTTT; CDR3: CASSQDWTGATEAFF
size: .; D: TRBD1; J: TRBJ1-1; V: TRBV6-5; DNA: TGTGCCAGCAGCCGGGGACAGGGTGAAGCTTTCTTT; CDR3: CASSRGQGEAFF
size: .; D: .; J: TRBJ2-7; V: TRBV27; DNA: TGTGCCAGCAGTTTAATCGCAAGTCGAGGCTACGAGCAGTACTTC; CDR3: CASSLIASRGYEQYF
size: once; D: .; J: TRBJ2-3; V: TRBV4-2; DNA: TGTGCCAGCAGCCACAGCGCAGATCCCGTAGTAGATACGCAGTATTTT; CDR3: CASSHSADPVVDTQYF
size: .; D: TRBD2; J: TRBJ2-3; V: TRBV19; DNA: TGTGCCAGTAGTATAACTAGCGGGAGGTCCGATACGCAGTATTTT; CDR3: CASSITSGRSDTQYF
size: .; D: TRBD2; J: TRBJ2-2; V: TRBV11-3; DNA: TGTGCCAGCAGCTTAGCGGGAGGGGACACCGGGGAGCTGTTTTTT; CDR3: CASSLAGGDTGELFF
size: .; D: .; J: TRBJ1-5; V: TRBV2; DNA: TGTGCCAGCAGTGAGGACGACTATAGCAATCAGCCCCAGCATTTT; CDR3: CASSEDDYSNQPQHF
size: .; D: .; J: TRBJ1-5; V: TRBV20-1; DNA: TGCAGTGCTAGTTCAGTGTCCAATGAGCCCCAGCATTTT; CDR3: CSASSVSNEPQHF
size: few; D: .; J: TRBJ1-6; V: TRBV6-5; DNA: TGTGCCAGCGCATTGCAGGGTTTAACTAATTCACCCCTCCACTTT; CDR3: CASALQGLTNSPLHF
size: .; D: .; J: TRBJ2-7; V: TRBV15; DNA: TGTGCCACCAGCGGATTGACAAACTCCTACGAGCAGTACTTC; CDR3: CATSGLTNSYEQYF
size: .; D: TRBD2; J: TRBJ2-3; V: TRBV5-6; DNA: TGTGCCAGCAGCTTTAGCCTAGCGGGGGGGCTTAGCACAGATACGCAGTATTTT; CDR3: CASSFSLAGGLSTDTQYF
size: .; D: .; J: TRBJ1-2; V: TRBV27; DNA: TGTGCCAGCAGTTTTACTCACAACAGGGCCGGGTATGGCTACACCTTC; CDR3: CASSFTHNRAGYGYTF
size: .; D: .; J: TRBJ2-2; V: TRBV30; DNA: TGTGCCTGGAGCCCCGACAGTGTGAACACCGGGGAGCTGTTTTTT; CDR3: CAWSPDSVNTGELFF
size: .; D: .; J: TRBJ2-3; V: TRBV6-2/TRBV6-3; DNA: TGTGCCAGCAGTTCCCTGGACTTTCGGTATTTT; CDR3: CASSSLDFRYF
size: once; D: .; J: TRBJ2-3; V: TRBV6-5; DNA: TGTGCCAGCAGTTACTCGGGGCCGCGGGGAGATACGCAGTATTTT; CDR3: CASSYSGPRGDTQYF
size: .; D: TRBD1; J: TRBJ2-7; V: TRBV5-1; DNA: TGCGCCAGCAGCTTAGGGGACAGCGGCGAGCAGTACTTC; CDR3: CASSLGDSGEQYF
size: .; D: .; J: TRBJ2-5; V: TRBV5-1; DNA: TGCGCCAGCAGCTTGGGTCACAGCAAAGAGACCCAGTACTTC; CDR3: CASSLGHSKETQYF
size: .; D: .; J: TRBJ2-7; V: TRBV11-2; DNA: TGTGCCAGCAGCTTAGCTTCAGGGCCCTACGAGCAGTACTTC; CDR3: CASSLASGPYEQYF
size: .; D: TRBD2; J: TRBJ2-5; V: TRBV6-4; DNA: TGTGCCAGCAGTGGGGTAGCGGGGGACCAAGAGACCCAGTACTTC; CDR3: CASSGVAGDQETQYF
size: .; D: .; J: TRBJ2-7; V: TRBV29-1; DNA: TGCAGCGTTGTTGGAGGGCAGGGCGACGAGCAGTACTTC; CDR3: CSVVGGQGDEQYF
size: .; D: .; J: TRBJ2-3; V: TRBV4-2; DNA: TGTGCCAGCAGCCAAGATCCAGGGAACACAGATACGCAGTATTTT; CDR3: CASSQDPGNTDTQYF
size: .; D: .; J: TRBJ2-1; V: TRBV2; DNA: TGTGCCAGCAGTGAACTTAACAATGAGCAGTTCTTC; CDR3: CASSELNNEQFF
size: .; D: .; J: TRBJ1-1; V: TRBV30; DNA: TGTGCCTGGAGTGCTAGGGGCTCGAACACTGAAGCTTTCTTT; CDR3: CAWSARGSNTEAFF
size: .; D: TRBD1; J: TRBJ2-5; V: TRBV28; DNA: TGTGCCAGCACGACAGGGGGAGAGACCCAGTACTTC; CDR3: CASTTGGETQYF
size: .; D: .; J: TRBJ2-3; V: TRBV13; DNA: TGTGCCAGCAGTCAACTGTCTCCCGATACGCAGTATTTT; CDR3: CASSQLSPDTQYF
size: .; D: .; J: TRBJ2-1; V: TRBV3-1/TRBV3-2; DNA: TGTGCCAGCAGCCAAGATCTTGCGACAGACAATGAGCAGTTCTTC; CDR3: CASSQDLATDNEQFF
size: .; D: TRBD2; J: TRBJ2-1; V: TRBV10-2; DNA: TGCGCCACCGGCGGCGGGGGGCCCTATGAGCAGTTCTTC; CDR3: CATGGGGPYEQFF
size: .; D: .; J: TRBJ2-3; V: TRBV27; DNA: TGTGCCAGCGCCCTACTAAGCACAGATACGCAGTATTTT; CDR3: CASALLSTDTQYF
size: once; D: TRBD2; J: TRBJ2-4; V: TRBV5-1; DNA: TGCGCCAGCAGCCCTGCGGGGGGCGATTTGCTAGCCAAAAACATTCAGTACTTC; CDR3: CASSPAGGDLLAKNIQYF
size: .; D: .; J: TRBJ1-5; V: TRBV24-1; DNA: TGTGCCACCAGTGAGGGGGAGGGTCGAAACAATCAGCCCCAGCATTTT; CDR3: CATSEGEGRNNQPQHF
size: .; D: .; J: TRBJ1-6; V: TRBV10-2; DNA: TGCGCCAGCCGCGGCTTTAATCGACCCCTCCACTTT; CDR3: CASRGFNRPLHF